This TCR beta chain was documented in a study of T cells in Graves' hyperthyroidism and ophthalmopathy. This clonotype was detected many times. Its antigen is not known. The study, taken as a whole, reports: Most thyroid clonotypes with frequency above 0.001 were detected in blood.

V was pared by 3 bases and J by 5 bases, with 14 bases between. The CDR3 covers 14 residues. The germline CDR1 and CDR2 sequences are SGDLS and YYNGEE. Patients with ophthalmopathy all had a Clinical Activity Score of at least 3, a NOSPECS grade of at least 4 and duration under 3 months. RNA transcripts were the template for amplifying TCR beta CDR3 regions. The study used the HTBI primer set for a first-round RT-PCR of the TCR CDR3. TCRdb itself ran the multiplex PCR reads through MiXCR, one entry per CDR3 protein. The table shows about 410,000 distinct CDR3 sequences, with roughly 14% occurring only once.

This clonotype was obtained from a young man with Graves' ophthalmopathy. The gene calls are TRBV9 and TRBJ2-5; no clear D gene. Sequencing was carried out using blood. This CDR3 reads CASSARLSGETQYF. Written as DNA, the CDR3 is TGTGCCAGCAGCGCAAGGTTGTCCGGGGAGACCCAGTACTTC.